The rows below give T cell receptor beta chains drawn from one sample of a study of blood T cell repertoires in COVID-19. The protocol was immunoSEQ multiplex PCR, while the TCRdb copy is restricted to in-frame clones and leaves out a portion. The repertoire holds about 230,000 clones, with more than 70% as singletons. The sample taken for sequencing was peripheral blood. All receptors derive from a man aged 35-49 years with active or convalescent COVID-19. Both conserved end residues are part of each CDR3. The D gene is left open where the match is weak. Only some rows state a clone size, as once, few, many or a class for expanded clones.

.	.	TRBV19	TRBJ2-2	TGTGCCAGTAGTATAGAGGGGGGAAACACCGGGGAGCTGTTTTTT	CASSIEGGNTGELFF
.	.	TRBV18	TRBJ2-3	TGTGCCAGCTCACCCCGACAGACGGGCACAGATACGCAGTATTTT	CASSPRQTGTDTQYF
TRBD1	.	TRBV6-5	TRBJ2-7	TGTGCCAGCAGAGACCCCGGGACAGGGAATTACGAGCAGTACTTC	CASRDPGTGNYEQYF
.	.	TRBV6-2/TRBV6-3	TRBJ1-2	TGTGCCAGCAGCCCACAGGGAGTTCATGGCTACACCTTC	CASSPQGVHGYTF
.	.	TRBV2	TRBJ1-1	TGTGCCAGCAGTTTCACAGGGCAGGTCACTGAAGCTTTCTTT	CASSFTGQVTEAFF
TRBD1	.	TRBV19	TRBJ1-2	TGTGCCAGTAGTGAGGAGGGGGCTATAGTCTATGGCTACACCTTC	CASSEEGAIVYGYTF
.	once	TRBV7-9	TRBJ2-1	TGTGCCAGCAGCTTACGGTCGGGCTCCTACAATGAGCAGTTCTTC	CASSLRSGSYNEQFF
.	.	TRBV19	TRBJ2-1	TGTGCCAGTAGTATTGGAAAGACACCCCCCTACAATGAGCAGTTCTTC	CASSIGKTPPYNEQFF
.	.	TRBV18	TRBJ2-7	TGTGCCAGCTCTTCTGACAGGCGAACCCTTTACGAGCAGTACTTC	CASSSDRRTLYEQYF
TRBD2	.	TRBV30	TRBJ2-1	TGTGCCGGGGAAAACGGGCGGACTAGCGGGGGCCCATACAATGAGCAGTTCTTC	CAGENGRTSGGPYNEQFF
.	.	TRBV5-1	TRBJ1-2	TGCGCCAGCAGCCCGGGAGAGGGATCCTATGGCTACACCTTC	CASSPGEGSYGYTF
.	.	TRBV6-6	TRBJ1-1	TGTGCCAGCAGTTACCCAGAAGAGAACACTGAAGCTTTCTTT	CASSYPEENTEAFF
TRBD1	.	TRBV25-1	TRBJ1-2	TGTGCCAGCAGTTCCCCGGGACAGGGGGTTCAAGGCTACACCTTC	CASSSPGQGVQGYTF
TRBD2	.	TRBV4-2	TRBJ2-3	TGTGCCAGCAGCCAAGATAAGGTTTGGGGGGGAAATACGCAGTATTTT	CASSQDKVWGGNTQYF
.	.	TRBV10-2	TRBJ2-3	TGCGCCAGCAGTGACCCAACAGATACGCAGTATTTT	CASSDPTDTQYF
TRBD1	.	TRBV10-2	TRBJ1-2	TGCGCCAGCAGTCCGACAGGGGGCTTTGGCTACACCTTC	CASSPTGGFGYTF